The T cell receptor (beta chain) described here comes from a study of blood T cells in healthy people across ages (dated by TCRdb to between 2015 and 2017). With respect to the entire study: In model experiments, template switching captured roughly one uniquely barcoded TCR beta cDNA molecule for every two T cells. Using deep sequencing normalized with unique cDNA molecular identifiers, the study measured how TCR beta repertoire diversity changes with age. Four age groups were formed from the donors: young (average about 16 years), middle-aged (approximately 39), aged (over 55) and long-lived (more than 75). Donors of different ages were randomly distributed across sequencing lanes to avoid experimental bias. The study analyzed two additional independent replicas of 1 million unique cDNA reads from the same blood draw for two donors, one aged 18 to 30 and one aged 80 or older.

The donors were about 40 Caucasian individuals from Russia, aged roughly 6 to 100 years, who were systemically healthy. Approximately 10 milliliters of peripheral blood were collected from each donor into EDTA-treated Vacutainer tubes. Ficoll-Paque density-gradient centrifugation was used to isolate PBMCs, with at least 7 million obtained per sample. Trizol reagent was used to extract total RNA from PBMCs, with at least 6 micrograms per sample. Naive CD45RAhigh/CD27high T cell percentages were measured by flow cytometry on a PBMC aliquot from every donor. The full study reports these points: Compared with the aged group, more naive CD4+ T cells, fewer expanded clones and increased TCR diversity were shown by the long-lived group, suggesting age selection. The CMV infection status of donors was not known, potentially confounding age-related changes in expanded clonotypes. Conclusive comparison of naive and antigen-experienced compartments was prevented by the profiling of bulk unsorted PBMCs. As age increased, observed TCR beta diversity per million T cells dropped in a roughly linear way, and a significant reduction was already evident by age around 41. Total diversity estimates from one million sequenced T cells were considered lower bounds and underestimates. A strong correlation was found between observed TCR beta diversity and the percentage of naive T cells measured by flow cytometry.

This clonotype was observed a few times. The specificity of this receptor is unknown. No much larger clone exists at a distance of one base, and base qualities are not known. The germline V gene specifies SNHLY as CDR1 and FYNNEI as CDR2. Including cysteine and phenylalanine, the CDR3 has 14 amino acids. Just the 42-base CDR3 DNA is kept, in frame starting at base 1. V loses 6 bases, J loses 1 base, and the germline ends lie 10 bases apart. The library was made by 5' RACE. This sample was sequenced with an Illumina HiSeq 2500. A second PCR of roughly 6 to 12 cycles was performed with a sample-barcoded 5' primer and a J-beta primer mix. A template-switch 5' adaptor carrying 12 random nucleotides introduced a unique molecular identifier onto each TCR beta cDNA molecule. At least 2.5 million CDR3-containing paired-end reads were obtained from each sample. The Mint cDNA synthesis kit, primed by a TRBC-specific oligonucleotide, was used to synthesize first-strand cDNA from all RNA. Following uracil-DNA glycosylase treatment, all cDNA underwent a first 18-cycle PCR with the universal primers M1SS and BC2_uni_R. For the original study's pipeline: Normalization of each sample was performed by random selection of 1 million high-quality reads, each carrying a distinct molecular identifier. Reads with shared molecular identifiers were discarded instead of being binned into consensus sequences. CDR3 identification, clonotype clustering and error correction used MiTCR with a Q25 quality threshold and the strictest error-elimination algorithm. A nonparametric unseen species model using Euler transformation provided a lower-bound estimate of total TCR beta diversity. TCRdb ran its own pipeline on the public reads, namely fastp trimming at Q25 and MiXCR clone calling, and kept in-frame beta chains. Merged by CDR3 protein, the rows form single entries marked with the most common genes and DNA. These V and J calls originate from TCRdb's pipeline instead of the authors' own analysis. For this sample the table gives around 990,000 distinct CDR3 sequences, of which more than 30% were detected only once. The ten most abundant clones make up around 14% of the sample.

The rearrangement combines TRBV2 with TRBJ1-5; the D segment cannot be called with confidence. This TCR came from a man aged 18 to 29 in good health. Input material: blood. The CDR3 sequence is CASRPAVSNQPQHF. The nucleotides read TGTGCCAGCAGACCCGCGGTGAGCAATCAGCCCCAGCATTTT.